The T cell receptor beta chain under discussion was sequenced for a study of CD8+ T cells in alopecia areata. General study findings and limits: More clonal than normal scalp was lesional scalp, particularly alopecia totalis/universalis. Possibly as an HLA-related effect, TCR sharing across patients appeared less clear than in mice. The study also sequences resident alphabeta T cells of normal skin in scalp samples.

The CDR3 is 15 residues long. Trimming took off 0 bases at V and 3 bases at J, with 10 bases between the two ends. In germline, CDR1 is SGHRS, CDR2 YFSETQ. This clone was counted a few times. Its antigen is not identified. Extraction and reverse transcription of RNA yielded cDNA as the sequencing template. Profiling relied on immunoSEQ multiplex PCR, and the TCRdb table lists in-frame clones only, not all of them. The table includes roughly 60,000 clones, around 44% detected once. This chain joins TRBV5-1 and TRBJ2-1; D might be TRBD2 (6 bases). The clonotype comes from a human donor with alopecia areata. The sample comprised NKG2D-low CD8+ T cells sorted from blood. CDR3 sequence (DNA): TGCGCCAGCAGCTTGGAACCGGGGGACTACAATGAGCAGTTCTTC. As protein: CASSLEPGDYNEQFF. The entire variable domain, with the rest obtained from reference TRBV5-1 and TRBJ2-1, is as follows: KAGVTQTPRYLIKTRGQQVTLSCSPISGHRSVSWYQQTPGQGLQFLFEYFSETQRNKGNFPGRFSGRQFSNSRSEMNVSTLELGDSALYLCASSLEPGDYNEQFFGPGTRLTVL.